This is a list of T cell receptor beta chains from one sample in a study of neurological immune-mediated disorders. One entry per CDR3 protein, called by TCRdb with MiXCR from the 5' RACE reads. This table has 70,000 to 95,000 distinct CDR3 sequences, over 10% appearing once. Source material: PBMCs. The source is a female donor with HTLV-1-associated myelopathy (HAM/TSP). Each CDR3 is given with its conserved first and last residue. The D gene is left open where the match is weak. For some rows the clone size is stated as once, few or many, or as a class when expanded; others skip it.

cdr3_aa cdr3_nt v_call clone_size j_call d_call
CASRWMGGTSPLHF TGTGCCAGCAGGTGGATGGGGGGGACGTCACCCCTCCACTTT TRBV6-5 many TRBJ1-6 .
CASSRTRSDRGFAETQYF TGTGCCAGCAGCCGAACCCGGTCGGACAGGGGGTTTGCAGAGACCCAGTACTTC TRBV3-1 many TRBJ2-5 TRBD1
CASSVAGDGYRETQYF TGTGCCAGCAGCGTAGCAGGAGACGGTTATAGGGAGACCCAGTACTTC TRBV9 . TRBJ2-5 .
CASSLGALAGGETQYF TGTGCCAGCAGCTTAGGGGCCCTAGCGGGGGGTGAGACCCAGTACTTC TRBV7-8 . TRBJ2-5 TRBD2
CASRPAFYSNQPQHF TGTGCCAGCAGGCCAGCTTTTTATAGCAATCAGCCCCAGCATTTT TRBV6-5 many TRBJ1-5 .
CASSVGGREETQYF TGTGCCAGCAGCGTAGGCGGTAGGGAGGAGACCCAGTACTTC TRBV9 many TRBJ2-5 .
CASSLRGTKNIQYF TGTGCCAGCAGCCTTCGGGGGACTAAAAACATTCAGTACTTC TRBV3-1 many TRBJ2-4 .
CATSRDLAGGQETQYF TGTGCTACCAGCAGAGACCTAGCGGGGGGCCAAGAGACCCAGTACTTC TRBV15 many TRBJ2-5 TRBD2
CSARGLAGTDTQYF TGCAGTGCTAGAGGACTAGCTGGCACAGATACGCAGTATTTT TRBV20-1 many TRBJ2-3 TRBD2
CASSQDLSQYSYEQYF TGTGCCAGCAGCCAAGATTTGAGCCAGTACTCCTACGAGCAGTACTTC TRBV4-2 . TRBJ2-7 .
CAIPPGQGLGKLFF TGCGCCATTCCCCCGGGACAGGGTTTAGGGAAACTGTTTTTT TRBV10-2 . TRBJ1-4 TRBD1
CASSLRAGAVTGELFF TGCGCCAGCAGCTTGAGAGCGGGGGCCGTCACCGGGGAGCTGTTTTTT TRBV5-1 many TRBJ2-2 TRBD2
CASNYRDSVNTQYF TGTGCCAGCAACTATCGAGATTCCGTGAATACGCAGTATTTT TRBV7-9 . TRBJ2-3 .
CSARVATNEKLFF TGCAGTGCTAGAGTAGCAACTAATGAAAAACTGTTTTTT TRBV20-1 many TRBJ1-4 .
CASSGGGTQYF TGTGCCAGCAGCGGGGGCGGTACGCAGTATTTT TRBV6-5 many TRBJ2-3 .
CSVGQTKNEQYF TGCAGCGTCGGACAGACCAAGAACGAGCAGTACTTC TRBV29-1 many TRBJ2-7 .
CASSLASSGDEQFF TGTGCCAGCAGCTTAGCCTCTAGCGGGGATGAGCAGTTCTTC TRBV7-8 many TRBJ2-1 TRBD2
CASSDPDRASGYTF TGTGCCAGCAGCGACCCGGACAGGGCCAGTGGCTACACCTTC TRBV9 . TRBJ1-2 TRBD1
CASSVDGGGGLTGTDTQFF TGTGCCAGCAGCGTAGACGGCGGGGGGGGACTGACAGGCACAGATACGCAGTTCTTC TRBV9 . TRBJ2-1 TRBD2
CSAQGRGRGMTDTQYF TGCAGTGCTCAAGGCCGGGGCAGGGGGATGACAGATACGCAGTATTTT TRBV20-1 . TRBJ2-3 TRBD1
CASSLEAPGSYNEQFF TGCGCCAGCAGCTTGGAGGCGCCTGGCTCCTACAATGAGCAGTTCTTC TRBV5-1 many TRBJ2-1 .
CASSTRDRGFSPLHF TGTGCCAGCAGCACCCGGGACAGGGGATTTTCACCCCTCCACTTT TRBV7-8 many TRBJ1-6 TRBD1
CASSFVGTSGVNEQFF TGTGCCAGCAGTTTTGTAGGGACTAGCGGGGTCAATGAGCAGTTCTTC TRBV27 many TRBJ2-1 TRBD2
CASSPSPSGTGGYTF TGCGCCAGCAGCCCGTCCCCTTCAGGAACGGGTGGCTACACCTTC TRBV5-1 many TRBJ1-2 .
CASSAARKSAEQYF TGTGCCAGCAGCGCAGCTCGAAAGTCAGCCGAGCAGTACTTC TRBV9 . TRBJ2-7 .
CASSQNRNGYTF TGTGCCAGCAGCCAAAACAGGAATGGCTACACCTTC TRBV4-2 many TRBJ1-2 .
CASSIPKGAGATGELFF TGTGCCAGCAGCATCCCTAAGGGGGCGGGGGCGACCGGGGAGCTGTTTTTT TRBV7-2 many TRBJ2-2 .
CASSWGRQETQYF TGCGCCAGCAGCTGGGGCCGGCAAGAGACCCAGTACTTC TRBV5-1 many TRBJ2-5 .
CSARASGGLYEQYF TGCAGTGCTAGAGCCTCGGGGGGGCTCTACGAGCAGTACTTC TRBV20-1 many TRBJ2-7 TRBD2
CASSGDRGNTGELFF TGCGCCAGCAGCGGGGACAGGGGAAACACCGGGGAGCTGTTTTTT TRBV5-1 many TRBJ2-2 TRBD1
CASSLLLAGGRETQYF TGTGCCAGCAGCTTATTATTAGCGGGGGGGCGGGAGACCCAGTACTTC TRBV11-2 . TRBJ2-5 TRBD2
CSVQGSRNQPQHF TGCAGTGTCCAGGGGTCCCGCAATCAGCCCCAGCATTTT TRBV20-1 many TRBJ1-5 .
CASSQELNRANEQYF TGTGCCAGCAGCCAAGAGTTGAACAGGGCCAACGAGCAGTACTTC TRBV4-2 many TRBJ2-7 .
CASSSATGAKNIQYF TGTGCCAGCAGCTCTGCGACAGGAGCCAAAAACATTCAGTACTTC TRBV5-6 many TRBJ2-4 .
CASSQGAKETQYF TGTGCCAGCAGCCAAGGCGCCAAAGAGACCCAGTACTTC TRBV12-3/TRBV12-4 many TRBJ2-5 .
CASSLDRSEQFF TGCGCCAGCAGCTTGGATAGAAGTGAGCAGTTCTTC TRBV5-1 many TRBJ2-1 .
CASSLYSGQGHEQYF TGTGCCAGCAGCCTGTATTCAGGACAGGGGCACGAGCAGTACTTC TRBV3-1 many TRBJ2-7 TRBD1
CASSFFWGLTGGNTEAFF TGTGCCAGCAGTTTTTTTTGGGGGTTGACAGGGGGTAACACTGAAGCTTTCTTT TRBV28 many TRBJ1-1 TRBD1
CASTRASSYNEQFF TGTGCCAGCACCCGGGCGAGCTCCTACAATGAGCAGTTCTTC TRBV12-3/TRBV12-4 many TRBJ2-1 .
CSVVSDNDVKNIQYF TGCAGCGTTGTTAGCGATAACGACGTCAAAAACATTCAGTACTTC TRBV29-1 many TRBJ2-4 .